These 3 T cell receptor beta chains originate from one sample sequenced in a study of identical twins. TCRdb redid the calling of the 5' RACE reads with MiXCR, one entry per CDR3 protein. The repertoire holds 300,000 to 400,000 distinct CDR3 sequences, with over 9% as singletons. These sequences were also reported in another study, on yellow fever vaccine responses in identical twins.

The sequencing sample was made of CD8+ T cells sorted from blood. The receptors stem from a woman aged 18 to 35 in good health.

The CDR3 sequence: CASSFSRNTDTQYF. CDR3 coding DNA: TGTGCCAGCAGTTTTTCCCGTAACACAGATACGCAGTATTTT. The chain carries TRBV27 and TRBJ2-3, with D hard to call. V was cut by 3 bases and J by 2 bases, with 9 bases left in between. Germline V lookup: CDR1 MNHEY, CDR2 SMNVEV (reference sequence). CDR3 size: 14 residues.

In its sample, this clonotype was seen many times. The J gene is TRBJ2-3, the V gene TRBV12-3 or TRBV12-4; 10 positions agree with TRBD2. The CDR3 is 14 residues long. With 3 bases clipped from V and 6 bases from J, the junction kept 3 bases outside the gene matches. The CDR3: CASSFGSGGDTQYF. CDR3 nucleotides: TGTGCCAGCAGTTTTGGTAGCGGGGGGGATACGCAGTATTTT.

This clonotype was seen more than once but under ten times. V usage is TRBV9 and J usage is TRBJ2-1, with a weak D call TRBD2 (6 bases). The CDR3 consists of 14 residues. Per the germline V gene, CDR1 is SGDLS and CDR2 is YYNGEE. V gave up 2 bases and J gave up 7 bases, with 13 bases separating them. CDR3 amino acids: CASSVGGALNEQFF. The CDR3 DNA reads TGTGCCAGCAGCGTCGGAGGGGCCCTAAATGAGCAGTTCTTC.